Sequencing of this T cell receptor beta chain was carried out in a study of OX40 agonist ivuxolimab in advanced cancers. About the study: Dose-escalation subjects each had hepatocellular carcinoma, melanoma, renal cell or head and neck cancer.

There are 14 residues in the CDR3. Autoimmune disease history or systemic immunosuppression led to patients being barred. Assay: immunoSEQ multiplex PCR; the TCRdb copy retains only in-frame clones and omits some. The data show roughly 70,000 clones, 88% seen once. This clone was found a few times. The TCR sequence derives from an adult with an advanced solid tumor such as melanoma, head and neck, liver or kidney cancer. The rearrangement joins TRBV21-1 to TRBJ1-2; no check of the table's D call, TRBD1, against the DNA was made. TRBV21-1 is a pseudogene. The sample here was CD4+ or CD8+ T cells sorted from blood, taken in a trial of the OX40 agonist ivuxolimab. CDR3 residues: CASSSVTGVRGYTF. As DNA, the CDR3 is TGTGCCAGCAGCAGTGTGACAGGGGTGCGTGGCTACACCTTC.